This T cell receptor (beta chain) was retrieved from a study of human T cells and chemical hapten exposure. TCRdb called the RACE reads again in MiXCR, with one record for every CDR3 protein. The table lists about 100,000 distinct CDR3 sequences, about an eighth of them singletons. V was shortened by 7 bases and J by 4 bases, with 10 bases between the two germline ends. The CDR3 runs to 12 residues. The germline gives CDR1 LNHDA, CDR2 SQIVND (reference sequence). The sample holds many counts of this clonotype. Time point of the sample: patch test 2, 6 weeks after DPC sensitization. Treatment meaning: therapeutic diphenylcyclopropenone sensitization with weekly scalp DPC. The study extracted total RNA from unfractionated whole blood.

Sequenced here: whole blood, sampled in connection with sensitization to the hapten diphenylcyclopropenone (DPC). This chain uses TRBV19 with TRBJ1-2; D remains ambiguous. The clonotype was recovered from a woman in her thirties or forties with alopecia areata. Some clones in this sample may be carry-over from other donors' samples. CDR3 in amino acids: CASTLGPYGYTF. CDR3 nucleotides: TGTGCCAGTACCCTCGGGCCCTATGGCTACACCTTC. Complete variable domain (other parts from reference TRBV19 and TRBJ1-2): DGGITQSPKYLFRKEGQNVTLSCEQNLNHDAMYWYRQDPGQGLRLIYYSQIVNDFQKGDIAEGYSVSREKKESFPLTVTSAQKNPTAFYLCASTLGPYGYTFGSGTRLTVV.